Each of the 18 T cell receptor beta chains below was sequenced from the same sample in a study of T and B cells in COVID-19 patients. Multiplex PCR with BIOMED2 TRB-A/B primer pools amplified TRB rearrangements. Each CDR3 protein is one row after TCRdb ran MiXCR on the multiplex PCR reads. The sample comprises about 22,000 distinct CDR3 sequences, around 28% of which are singletons, and 2.5% to 3% rests with the top ten. Each TRB amplification used about 220-500 ng of genomic DNA from blood. The sample was blood. The receptors shown here come from a human donor who had recovered from COVID-19.

The J gene is TRBJ1-6, the V gene TRBV10-3; 9 nucleotides line up with TRBD1. The V gene end was trimmed by 7 bases and the J gene end by 5 bases; junction bases not matched to a gene: 6. Germline V gives CDR1 ENHRY, CDR2 SYGVKD. The CDR3 covers 15 residues. CDR3 amino acids: CAINTGGAHNSPLHF. The CDR3 DNA reads as TGTGCCATCAATACAGGGGGCGCGCATAATTCACCCCTCCACTTT.

This chain joins TRBV5-6 and TRBJ2-1, with 7 bases fitting TRBD2. V dropped 4 bases and J dropped 6; count of bases not matched to a gene: 10. Germline-derived CDR1 and CDR2 are SGHDT and YYEEEE. This CDR3 has 15 residues. For the CDR3, the DNA is TGTGCCAGCAGCGTCCCTATTGCGGGAGTCAATGAGCAGTTCTTC. As protein: CASSVPIAGVNEQFF.

The chain uses TRBV6-6 and TRBJ2-4; 8 bases line up with TRBD2. This CDR3 contains 14 residues. J lost 0 bases, V lost 5 bases, and 0 bases had no gene match. Looked up from germline, CDR1 is MNHNY and CDR2 is SVGAGI (reference sequence). This CDR3 reads CASSTSGAKNIQYF. CDR3 DNA: TGTGCCAGCAGTACTAGCGGAGCCAAAAACATTCAGTACTTC.

A few counts support this clonotype. In nucleotides, the CDR3 is TGTGCCAGCAGCTTATCTCCCCAGCGGGGGTACGAGCAGTACTTC. It yields the protein CASSLSPQRGYEQYF. The chain employs TRBV7-2 and TRBJ2-7; 8 nucleotides align to TRBD2. J lost 4 bases, V lost 2 bases, and 7 bases had no gene match. Looked up from germline, CDR1 is SGHTA and CDR2 is FQGNSA. The CDR3 consists of 15 residues.

In its sample, this clonotype was seen a few times. This chain uses TRBV27 with TRBJ1-6; 10 bases fit TRBD1. Per the germline V gene, CDR1 is MNHEY and CDR2 is SMNVEV (reference sequence). Trimming cost V 5 bases and J 8 bases; bases outside gene matches: 6. This CDR3 contains 15 residues. CDR3 sequence (DNA): TGTGCCAGCAGTGACACCGGGACAGGGGATTCACCCCTCCACTTT. This codes for CASSDTGTGDSPLHF.

This clonotype was recorded at least ten times. The chain carries TRBV27 and TRBJ2-7; 7 nucleotides align to TRBD1. The CDR3 consists of 13 residues. Germline CDR1 MNHEY, CDR2 SMNVEV (reference sequence). With V trimmed by 8 bases and J by 2 bases, 6 bases remained unmatched. The CDR3 is CASSTGYAYEQYF. DNA of the CDR3: TGTGCCAGCTCGACAGGGTATGCCTACGAGCAGTACTTC.

There are a few counts of this clonotype. DNA of the CDR3: TGCGCCAGCAGCCATACTACACAAACCGGGGAGCTGTTTTTT. Translating it yields CASSHTTQTGELFF. V gene TRBV5-1 combines with J gene TRBJ2-2; D remains unclear. With 4 bases removed from V and 5 bases from J, the gap between germline ends came to 12 bases. CDR3 length equals 14 residues. Germline-derived CDR1 and CDR2 are SGHRS and YFSETQ.

In this sample, this clonotype is medium-sized. This chain joins TRBV19 and TRBJ2-7; 9 nucleotides line up with TRBD1. Germline CDR1 LNHDA, CDR2 SQIVND (reference sequence). This CDR3 comprises 15 residues. Trimming took 4 bases from V and 2 from J; bases not matched to a gene: 6. Here the CDR3 DNA reads TGTGCCAGTAGTAAGGTGGGGACAGGGACCTACGAGCAGTACTTC. The encoded protein is CASSKVGTGTYEQYF.

The chain recombines TRBV5-6 with TRBJ2-5, with 7 bases that match TRBD2. Germline V gives CDR1 SGHDT, CDR2 YYEEEE. The V gene end was trimmed by 0 bases and the J gene end by 5 bases; junction bases not matched to a gene: 7. This CDR3 is 15 amino acids long. CDR3: CASSLDPGGWETQYF. Written as DNA, the CDR3 is TGTGCCAGCAGCTTGGATCCGGGAGGATGGGAGACCCAGTACTTC.

This clonotype was recorded a few times. The chain has TRBV6-6 and TRBJ2-7, with D unresolved. The V gene's germline CDR1 is MNHNY and CDR2 SVGAGI (reference sequence). The germline V and J ends were trimmed by 0 bases and 1 base, with 4 bases remaining between them. CDR3 length: 13 amino acids. CDR3 sequence reads: CASSYSPSYEQYF. CDR3 DNA: TGTGCCAGCAGTTACTCGCCTTCCTACGAGCAGTACTTC.

J is TRBJ2-3 and V is TRBV28; D gene unclear. The germline V gene has CDR1 MDHEN and CDR2 SYDVKM. V was cut by 5 bases and J by 4 bases, with 16 bases left in between. This CDR3 has 15 residues. Here the CDR3 reads CASSPSPDSADTQYF. The CDR3 region has the DNA TGTGCCAGCAGTCCATCCCCCGACTCGGCAGATACGCAGTATTTT. The variable domain in full, with the rest retrieved from reference TRBV28 and TRBJ2-3, is DVKVTQSSRYLVKRTGEKVFLECVQDMDHENMFWYRQDPGLGLRLIYFSYDVKMKEKGDIPEGYSVSREKKERFSLILESASTNQTSMYLCASSPSPDSADTQYFGPGTRLTVL.

CDR3 bases: TGTGCCAGCAGCTTATCGGAGAGGCGGGGGGGCATGGTTGAGCAGTTCTTC. This gives the protein CASSLSERRGGMVEQFF. The V and J genes are TRBV13 and TRBJ2-1, with 9 bases lining up with TRBD2. CDR3 size: 17 residues. Trimming removed 2 bases from V and 9 bases from J; junction bases left unmatched: 14. The germline V gene has CDR1 PRHDT and CDR2 FYEKMQ (reference sequence). Looking up the rest from reference TRBV13 and TRBJ2-1 gives the full variable domain: AAGVIQSPRHLIKEKRETATLKCYPIPRHDTVYWYQQGPGQDPQFLISFYEKMQSDKGSIPDRFSAQQFSDYHSELNMSSLELGDSALYFCASSLSERRGGMVEQFFGPGTRLTVL.

This clonotype was seen a handful of times. V is TRBV6-2 or TRBV6-3 and J is TRBJ2-1; D possibly corresponds to TRBD2 (6 bases). V shed 0 bases and J shed 5 bases, with 14 bases lying between them. The germline V gene has CDR1 MNHEY and CDR2 SVGEGT. This CDR3 region has 16 residues. CDR3 DNA sequence: TGTGCCAGCAGTTACTCTAGGCGGGATGGCGACAATGAGCAGTTCTTC. It codes for CASSYSRRDGDNEQFF.

This clonotype was counted ten times or more. V usage is TRBV19 and J usage is TRBJ1-4; 9 bases match TRBD1. The V and J ends lost 3 bases and 6 bases, in that order; junction bases with no gene match: 5. The CDR3 is 15 amino acids. Germline CDR1 reads LNHDA; CDR2 reads SQIVND (reference sequence). The CDR3 is CASSMLRDRDEKLFF. CDR3 sequence (DNA): TGTGCCAGTAGTATGCTCCGGGACAGGGATGAAAAACTGTTTTTT.

This clonotype was counted many times. The chain joins TRBV19 to TRBJ2-1; 14 bases fit TRBD2. Germline-derived CDR1 and CDR2 are LNHDA and SQIVND (reference sequence). CDR3 length: 22 residues. The V gene end was trimmed by 7 bases and the J gene end by 0 bases; junction bases not matched to a gene: 20. The CDR3 DNA follows: TGTGCCAGTAAATCCGGGACTAGCGGGAGAGGGATTGGTTATAGCTCCTACAATGAGCAGTTCTTC. It is translated as CASKSGTSGRGIGYSSYNEQFF.

The chain is built from TRBV27 and TRBJ1-4; TRBD1 matches at 7 bases. After removal of 5 bases from V and 8 bases from J, the junction contained 5 bases not matched to a gene. Germline-derived CDR1 and CDR2 are MNHEY and SMNVEV (reference sequence). CDR3 size: 13 residues. The CDR3 DNA reads TGTGCCAGCAGTAGACAGGGTAGGGAAAAACTGTTTTTT. Translation: CASSRQGREKLFF.

This chain uses TRBV15 with TRBJ2-5, with TRBD2 matching over 7 bases. The CDR3 loop spans 15 amino acids. Germline V gene sequence: CDR1 LNHNV, CDR2 YYDKDF (reference sequence). V gave up 0 bases and J gave up 9 bases; unmatched junction bases: 10. The CDR3 here is CATSRELGQGGAQYF. The CDR3 DNA reads as TGTGCCACCAGCAGAGAACTGGGGCAGGGAGGGGCCCAGTACTTC.

This clonotype was counted a single time. This may stem from a read error, because a much larger clone lies one nucleotide away. The genes are TRBV30 and TRBJ2-5, with unresolved D. Germline assignment: CDR1 GTSNPN and CDR2 SVGIG (reference sequence). Trimming cost V 2 bases and J 2 bases, with 15 bases left between them. CDR3 length: 15 residues. Here the CDR3 DNA reads TGTGCCTGGAGTACCGGGCAGACTGCTCAAGAGACCCAGTACTTC. It specifies CAWSTGQTAQETQYF.